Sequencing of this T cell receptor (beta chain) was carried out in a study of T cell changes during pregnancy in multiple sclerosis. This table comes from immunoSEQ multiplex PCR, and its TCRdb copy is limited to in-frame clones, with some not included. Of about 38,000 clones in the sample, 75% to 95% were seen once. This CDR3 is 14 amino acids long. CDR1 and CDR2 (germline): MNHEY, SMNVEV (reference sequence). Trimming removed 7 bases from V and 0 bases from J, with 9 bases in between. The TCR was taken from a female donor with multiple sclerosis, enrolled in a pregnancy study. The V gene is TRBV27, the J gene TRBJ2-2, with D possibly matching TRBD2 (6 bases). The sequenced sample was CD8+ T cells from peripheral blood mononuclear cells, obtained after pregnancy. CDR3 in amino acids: CASTGDANTGELFF. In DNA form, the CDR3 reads TGTGCCAGCACGGGGGACGCGAACACCGGGGAGCTGTTTTTT.